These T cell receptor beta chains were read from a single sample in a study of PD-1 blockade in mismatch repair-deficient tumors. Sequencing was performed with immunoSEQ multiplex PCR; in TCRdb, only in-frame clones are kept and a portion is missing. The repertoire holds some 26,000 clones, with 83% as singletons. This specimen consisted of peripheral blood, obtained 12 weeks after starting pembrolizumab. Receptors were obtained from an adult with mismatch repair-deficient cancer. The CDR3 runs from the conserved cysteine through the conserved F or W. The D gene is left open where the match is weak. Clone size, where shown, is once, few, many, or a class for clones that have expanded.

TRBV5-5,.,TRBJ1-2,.,TGTGCCAGCAGCTTAAACCCTAACTATGGCTACACCTTC,CASSLNPNYGYTF
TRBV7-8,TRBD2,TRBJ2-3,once,TGTGCCAGCAGACGAGCGGGAGCCCGGCCAGATACGCAGTATTTT,CASRRAGARPDTQYF
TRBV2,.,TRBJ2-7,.,TGTGCCAGCAGTGAAGCGAGGAACGAGCAGTACTTC,CASSEARNEQYF
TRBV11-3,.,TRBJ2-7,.,TGTGCCAGCAGCTTGGGACGCGACGAGCAGTACTTC,CASSLGRDEQYF
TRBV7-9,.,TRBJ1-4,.,TGTGCCAGCAGCCGTCGGAGGACGACTAATGAAAAACTGTTTTTT,CASSRRRTTNEKLFF
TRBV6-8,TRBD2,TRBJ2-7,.,TGTGCCAGCACCCGATCCGGGACTAATTTGTTGGAGCAGTACTTC,CASTRSGTNLLEQYF
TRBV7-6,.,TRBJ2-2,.,TGTGCCAGCAGCTTAGGACGACTATTCACCGGGGAGCTGTTTTTT,CASSLGRLFTGELFF
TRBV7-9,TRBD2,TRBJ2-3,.,TGTGCCAGCAGCCCCGGACTAGACCAAATCCCTAGCACAGATACGCAGTATTTT,CASSPGLDQIPSTDTQYF
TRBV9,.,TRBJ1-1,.,TGTGCCAGCAGCGTAGCTACAGGTGAAGCTTTCTTT,CASSVATGEAFF
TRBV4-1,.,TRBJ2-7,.,TGCGCCAGCAGCCAAGCTTCGGCAGGGGGGATTTACGAGCAGTACTTC,CASSQASAGGIYEQYF